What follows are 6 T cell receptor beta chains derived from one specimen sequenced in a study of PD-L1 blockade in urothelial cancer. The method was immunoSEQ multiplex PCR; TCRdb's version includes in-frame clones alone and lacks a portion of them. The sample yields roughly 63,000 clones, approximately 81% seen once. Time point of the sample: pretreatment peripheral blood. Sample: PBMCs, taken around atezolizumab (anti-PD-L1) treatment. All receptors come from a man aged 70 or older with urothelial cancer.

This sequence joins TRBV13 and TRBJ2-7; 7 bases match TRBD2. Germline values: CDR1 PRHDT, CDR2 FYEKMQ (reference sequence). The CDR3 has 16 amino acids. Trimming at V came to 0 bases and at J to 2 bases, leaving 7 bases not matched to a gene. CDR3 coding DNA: TGTGCCAGCAGCTTAGGAAGACTAGCAGACACCTACGAGCAGTACTTC. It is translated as CASSLGRLADTYEQYF.

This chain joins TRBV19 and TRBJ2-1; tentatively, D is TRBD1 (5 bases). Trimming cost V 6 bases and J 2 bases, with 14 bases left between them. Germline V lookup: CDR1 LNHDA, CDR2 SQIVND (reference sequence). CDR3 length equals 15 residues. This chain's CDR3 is CASRNLDRAYNEQFF. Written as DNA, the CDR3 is TGTGCCAGTAGGAACTTAGACAGAGCCTACAATGAGCAGTTCTTC.

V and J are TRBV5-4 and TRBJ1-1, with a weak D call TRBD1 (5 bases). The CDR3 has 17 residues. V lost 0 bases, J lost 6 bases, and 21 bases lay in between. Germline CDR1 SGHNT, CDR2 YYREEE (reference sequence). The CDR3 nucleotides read TGTGCCAGCAGCTTGGGATCGAGACAGAGGCGAATCGCTGAAGCTTTCTTT. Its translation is CASSLGSRQRRIAEAFF.

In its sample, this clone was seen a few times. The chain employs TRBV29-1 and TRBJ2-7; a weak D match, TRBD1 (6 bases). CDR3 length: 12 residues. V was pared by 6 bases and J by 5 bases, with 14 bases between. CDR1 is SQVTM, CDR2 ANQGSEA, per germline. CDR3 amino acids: CSVGAGGDEQYF. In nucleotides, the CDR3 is TGCAGCGTGGGGGCCGGTGGGGACGAGCAGTACTTC.

CDR3 sequence reads: CAIPVLGGRAGQYF. The CDR3, as DNA: TGTGCCATCCCGGTCCTAGGCGGGAGGGCAGGGCAGTACTTC. V usage is TRBV6-1 and J usage is TRBJ2-7; 9 bases agree with TRBD2. V lost 10 bases, J lost 9 bases, and 16 bases stayed unmatched. Germline lookup yields CDR1 MNHNS and CDR2 SASEGT. The CDR3 length is 14 residues.

The CDR3 region has the DNA TGTGCCAGCAGCGACACTAGCGGGAGTGCGCAGTATTTT. This gives the protein CASSDTSGSAQYF. This chain connects TRBV9 to TRBJ2-3, with 11 bases aligning to TRBD2. The germline V gene has CDR1 SGDLS and CDR2 YYNGEE. This CDR3 has 13 amino acids. Trimming took 3 bases from V and 10 from J; bases not matched to a gene: 4.